These 29 T cell receptor beta chains share one sample of origin, sequenced in a study of T cell repertoires in ileal Crohn's disease. The time point: neoterminal ileum biopsy at postoperative endoscopy, about 6 months after surgery. Method: immunoSEQ multiplex PCR; TCRdb's copy keeps in-frame clones and lacks some. Among about 11,000 clones listed, 79% were seen once. Sequences were obtained from ileal tissue. These receptor sequences come from an adult with Crohn's disease.

The chain employs TRBV11-2 and TRBJ1-2; 7 bases map to TRBD1. Germline lookup yields CDR1 SGHAT and CDR2 FQNNGV. Germline trimming cut 7 bases from V and 8 bases from J; bases unmatched to any gene: 10. This CDR3 has 13 amino acids. This chain's CDR3 is CASTHYQGEGYTF. The CDR3 DNA sequence: TGTGCCAGCACCCACTATCAGGGGGAAGGCTACACCTTC.

In its sample, this clone ranks as medium-sized. Other DNA sequences of this sample code for an identical CDR3. The chain links TRBV10-3 to TRBJ1-1; TRBD1 agrees at 7 bases. The junction had 3 bases not matched to a gene; V was cut back by 6 bases and J by 2 bases. CDR1 is ENHRY and CDR2 is SYGVKD in the germline V gene. There are 13 residues in the CDR3. CDR3 amino acids: CAISGQANTEAFF. The CDR3 DNA reads as TGTGCCATCAGCGGACAGGCAAACACTGAAGCTTTCTTT.

This clone was recorded only once. The chain uses TRBV7-9 and TRBJ1-4; D perhaps matches TRBD1 (6 bases). The CDR3 runs 14 residues. V was trimmed by 2 bases and J by 8 bases, leaving 12 bases between them. Germline CDR1 reads SEHNR; CDR2 reads FQNEAQ (reference sequence). DNA for the CDR3: TGTGCCAGCAGCTTAAGGGGGATTTCAGAAAAACTGTTTTTT. Its protein is CASSLRGISEKLFF.

The chain carries TRBV5-1 and TRBJ1-2, with D possibly being TRBD1 (5 bases). The CDR3 consists of 14 residues. Trimming removed 2 bases from V and 0 bases from J, with 8 bases in between. Germline CDR1 and CDR2: SGHRS and YFSETQ. CDR3 protein: CASSFDSPNYGYTF. The CDR3 DNA reads TGCGCCAGCAGCTTTGACAGCCCTAACTATGGCTACACCTTC. The variable domain in full, with the rest retrieved from reference TRBV5-1 and TRBJ1-2, is KAGVTQTPRYLIKTRGQQVTLSCSPISGHRSVSWYQQTPGQGLQFLFEYFSETQRNKGNFPGRFSGRQFSNSRSEMNVSTLELGDSALYLCASSFDSPNYGYTFGSGTRLTVV.

This rearrangement joins TRBV28 to TRBJ2-3, with TRBD1 as a possible D gene (6 bases). Between the trimmed V and J ends, which lost 5 bases and 9 bases, there was a span of 12 bases. CDR1 and CDR2 from the germline V gene are MDHEN and SYDVKM. The CDR3 has 12 residues. In DNA, the CDR3 is TGTGCCAGCAGTCTCATACAGGGAACGCAGTATTTT. The encoded protein is CASSLIQGTQYF.

The chain links TRBV5-1 to TRBJ1-3, with 11 bases aligning to TRBD1. The CDR3 is 17 amino acids. CDR1 and CDR2 (germline): SGHRS, YFSETQ. Unmatched junction bases numbered 9, after V lost 4 bases and J lost 3 bases. This CDR3 is CASSDGTGGDYGNTIYF. The CDR3 coding sequence is TGCGCCAGCAGCGACGGGACAGGGGGGGATTATGGAAACACCATATATTTT.

The V and J genes are TRBV25-1 and TRBJ1-5; tentatively, D is TRBD1 (6 bases). Trimming pared 7 bases from V and 5 bases from J, leaving 18 bases between. This CDR3 comprises 15 residues. From germline, CDR1 is MGHDK and CDR2 SYGVNS. The CDR3 bases are TGTGCCAGCACGTCCGGACAGCCCCAAGATCAGCCCCAGCATTTT. As protein: CASTSGQPQDQPQHF. The full variable domain, completed using reference TRBV25-1 and TRBJ1-5, is EADIYQTPRYLVIGTGKKITLECSQTMGHDKMYWYQQDPGMELHLIHYSYGVNSTEKGDLSSESTVSRIRTEHFPLTLESARPSHTSQYLCASTSGQPQDQPQHFGDGTRLSIL.

This clone has a single count. The chain is built from TRBV5-1 and TRBJ2-5, with 9 bases lining up with TRBD1. The junction had 4 bases not matched to a gene; V was cut back by 2 bases and J by 5 bases. Germline V lookup: CDR1 SGHRS, CDR2 YFSETQ. This CDR3 is built from 14 residues. DNA for the CDR3: TGCGCCAGCAGCTTCGGGACAGGGACGGAGACCCAGTACTTC. Encoded protein: CASSFGTGTETQYF.

V is TRBV9 and J is TRBJ2-7; 8 nucleotides agree with TRBD2. The J segment lost 2 bases and the V segment lost 4 bases, leaving 11 bases of the junction unmatched. The CDR3 totals 16 residues. CDR1 SGDLS and CDR2 YYNGEE come from the germline V gene. The CDR3 DNA sequence: TGTGCCAGCAGCTTGGGCCCCGGCGGGGGGCCCTACGAGCAGTACTTC. Protein product: CASSLGPGGGPYEQYF.

Only one count was recorded for this clone. The V call is TRBV28, the J call TRBJ1-1; no firm D call. The CDR3 sequence is 12 residues long. Germline CDR1 MDHEN, CDR2 SYDVKM. The V and J ends lost 6 bases and 5 bases respectively, with 10 bases between them. This chain's CDR3 is CASSLDLTEAFF. CDR3 DNA: TGTGCCAGCAGCCTGGACTTAACTGAAGCTTTCTTT.

V usage is TRBV12-5 and J usage is TRBJ1-1, with D hard to call. CDR1 and CDR2 from the germline V gene are LGHNT and FRNRAP. V gave up 0 bases and J gave up 7 bases, with 15 bases separating them. There are 15 residues in the CDR3. The CDR3 sequence: CASGLVRGGLDEAFF. The CDR3 DNA reads as TGTGCTAGTGGTTTGGTTAGAGGAGGGCTTGATGAAGCTTTCTTT.

V gene TRBV5-1 combines with J gene TRBJ1-1; possibly TRBD1 for D (5 bases). The CDR3 has 15 amino acids. V lost 3 bases to trimming and J lost 3 bases, with 15 bases between them. Germline V gene sequence: CDR1 SGHRS, CDR2 YFSETQ. The CDR3 DNA follows: TGCGCCAGCAGCTCCGACCCTGGGGGGTACACTGAAGCTTTCTTT. This translates into CASSSDPGGYTEAFF. The complete variable domain, with remaining parts taken from reference TRBV5-1 and TRBJ1-1, reads KAGVTQTPRYLIKTRGQQVTLSCSPISGHRSVSWYQQTPGQGLQFLFEYFSETQRNKGNFPGRFSGRQFSNSRSEMNVSTLELGDSALYLCASSSDPGGYTEAFFGQGTRLTVV.

The chain joins TRBV4-1 to TRBJ2-1; TRBD2 is a possible D gene (5 bases). The CDR3 has 14 residues. Deletions cut 0 bases from V and 7 bases from J, with 10 bases between. Germline V CDR1 and CDR2: MGHRA, YSYEKL. CDR3 nucleotide sequence: TGCGCCAGCAGCCAAGATCGGGGAATTAATGAGCAGTTCTTC. As protein: CASSQDRGINEQFF.

V gene TRBV6-6 combines with J gene TRBJ2-1, with unresolved D. Germline V gives CDR1 MNHNY, CDR2 SVGAGI (reference sequence). The CDR3 sequence is 13 residues long. Trimming pared 6 bases from V and 7 bases from J, leaving 13 bases between. CDR3 region: CASRETSENEQFF. DNA of the CDR3: TGTGCCAGCAGGGAGACGAGTGAGAATGAGCAGTTCTTC.

This clone was found a few times. The chain recombines TRBV4-2 with TRBJ1-5, with D possibly matching TRBD1 (5 bases). The germline gives CDR1 LGHNA, CDR2 YNFKEQ. The CDR3 is made up of 18 amino acids. The ends were cut back, 0 bases at V and 7 bases at J, with 22 bases in the middle. The CDR3 is CASSQDSEGREVSQPQHF. CDR3 DNA sequence: TGTGCCAGCAGCCAAGATTCGGAAGGCAGGGAGGTGAGCCAGCCCCAGCATTTT.

The chain links TRBV19 to TRBJ2-1; 8 bases are a match to TRBD2. This CDR3 contains 15 residues. The germline gives CDR1 LNHDA, CDR2 SQIVND (reference sequence). V lost 4 bases, J lost 9 bases, and 11 bases stayed unmatched. The CDR3: CASSRVAGHGGEQFF. The CDR3 nucleotides read TGTGCCAGTAGTAGAGTAGCGGGGCACGGAGGTGAGCAGTTCTTC. The full variable domain, with the rest looked up from reference TRBV19 and TRBJ2-1, is DGGITQSPKYLFRKEGQNVTLSCEQNLNHDAMYWYRQDPGQGLRLIYYSQIVNDFQKGDIAEGYSVSREKKESFPLTVTSAQKNPTAFYLCASSRVAGHGGEQFFGPGTRLTVL.

This clone occurred once. The chain carries TRBV21-1 and TRBJ1-1; whether TRBD1, the table's D call, matches the DNA was not checked. TRBV21-1 is labeled a pseudogene. The CDR3 runs 14 residues. CDR3 sequence (DNA): TGTGCCAGCAGCAAGGACAGGGGCAACACTGAAGCTTTCTTT. Protein: CASSKDRGNTEAFF.

The chain has TRBV18 and TRBJ1-3, with unresolved D. The V gene lost 2 bases and the J gene lost 0 bases, with 11 bases spanning the gap. The CDR3 has 16 residues. Per germline, CDR1 KGHSH and CDR2 LQKENI. The CDR3 reads CASSPVTLSSGNTIYF. DNA of the CDR3: TGTGCCAGCTCACCAGTCACCCTTAGCTCTGGAAACACCATATATTTT.

The chain is built from TRBV5-4 and TRBJ2-5; unclear D gene. Germline CDR1 SGHNT, CDR2 YYREEE (reference sequence). The CDR3 sequence is 12 residues long. V dropped 4 bases and J dropped 4 bases, with 8 bases sitting between them. The CDR3 bases are TGTGCCAGCAGCGGAGACGGAGAGACCCAGTACTTC. Translated, it gives CASSGDGETQYF.

This clone was recorded only once. This chain uses TRBV7-9 with TRBJ1-1; possible D gene TRBD1, 6 bases. V was pared by 4 bases and J by 5 bases, with 17 bases between. Germline CDR1 is SEHNR and CDR2 is FQNEAQ (reference sequence). The CDR3 runs 15 residues. The CDR3 DNA is TGTGCCAGCAGCTCCTTCCAGGGGAAGGGGACTGAAGCTTTCTTT. Amino acids: CASSSFQGKGTEAFF.

The chain joins TRBV5-5 to TRBJ2-6, with TRBD1 as a possible D gene (6 bases). Germline V gives CDR1 SGHKS, CDR2 YYEKEE (reference sequence). The CDR3 contains 18 residues. The germline V and J ends were trimmed by 6 bases and 4 bases, with 23 bases remaining between them. The CDR3 loop is CASKYQETGIPGANVLTF. Written as DNA, the CDR3 is TGTGCCAGCAAATATCAGGAAACAGGGATCCCAGGGGCCAACGTCCTGACTTTC.

The chain has TRBV6-5 and TRBJ1-5, with D possibly matching TRBD1 (5 bases). CDR1 and CDR2 from the germline V gene are MNHEY and SVGAGI. The CDR3 consists of 15 residues. V shed 8 bases and J shed 0 bases, with 14 bases lying between them. The CDR3 reads CASRYRLRSNQPQHF. The DNA for the CDR3 is TGTGCCAGCCGATACAGGCTGCGTAGCAATCAGCCCCAGCATTTT.

V gene TRBV2 combines with J gene TRBJ1-5; D is possibly TRBD1 (5 bases). Germline CDR1 is SNHLY and CDR2 is FYNNEI. Trimming stripped 7 bases from V and 1 base from J, with 11 bases between. The CDR3 is 14 amino acids. The CDR3 region is CASNTGMSNQPQHF. Written as DNA, the CDR3 is TGTGCCAGCAATACAGGTATGAGCAATCAGCCCCAGCATTTT.

The V and J genes are TRBV30 and TRBJ1-6; D unclear. The CDR3 is 13 amino acids. Germline-derived CDR1 and CDR2 are GTSNPN and SVGIG (reference sequence). Deletions cut 0 bases from V and 8 bases from J, with 8 bases between. DNA of the CDR3: TGTGCCTGGAGTGTACGGGTCTATTCACCCCTCCACTTT. Residues: CAWSVRVYSPLHF.

The chain employs TRBV28 and TRBJ1-5; no definite D call. The germline V and J ends were trimmed by 10 bases and 4 bases, with 11 bases remaining between them. Germline values: CDR1 MDHEN, CDR2 SYDVKM. This CDR3 has 12 amino acids. In DNA, the CDR3 is TGTGCCACCGGGGTGAGGAATCAGCCCCAGCATTTT. This sequence encodes CATGVRNQPQHF. The whole variable domain, filled in from reference TRBV28 and TRBJ1-5, reads DVKVTQSSRYLVKRTGEKVFLECVQDMDHENMFWYRQDPGLGLRLIYFSYDVKMKEKGDIPEGYSVSREKKERFSLILESASTNQTSMYLCATGVRNQPQHFGDGTRLSIL.

The gene calls are TRBV6-5 and TRBJ2-1; TRBD2 agrees at 8 bases. The V segment lost 0 bases and the J segment 8 bases; nucleotides outside the gene matches: 6. From germline, CDR1 is MNHEY and CDR2 SVGAGI. The CDR3 is made up of 15 amino acids. CDR3 region: CASSYSGGGKHEQFF. DNA of the CDR3: TGTGCCAGCAGTTACTCGGGCGGGGGGAAACATGAGCAGTTCTTC.

The CDR3 sequence is CASSEEDYSGNTIYF. CDR3 nucleotide sequence: TGTGCCAGCAGTGAGGAGGACTACTCTGGAAACACCATATATTTT. J is TRBJ1-3 and V is TRBV2; D remains ambiguous. The CDR3 covers 15 residues. Germline values: CDR1 SNHLY, CDR2 FYNNEI. The V gene lost 3 bases and the J gene lost 0 bases, with 9 bases spanning the gap.

The rearrangement uses TRBV19 and TRBJ2-2; TRBD1 matches 7 bases. Germline V lookup: CDR1 LNHDA, CDR2 SQIVND (reference sequence). The CDR3 totals 14 residues. V lost 7 bases and J lost 5; bases outside the gene matches: 7. The CDR3 nucleotides are TGTGCCAGTATGAGACAGGGTCGGACCGGGGAGCTGTTTTTT. This gives the protein CASMRQGRTGELFF.

This clone showed up just once. The chain carries TRBV25-1 and TRBJ1-2, with 7 bases that match TRBD1. The CDR3 is 14 residues long. The ends lost 6 bases at V and 7 bases at J; junction bases unmatched: 11. Germline V gene data show CDR1 as MGHDK and CDR2 as SYGVNS. As DNA, the CDR3 is TGTGCCAGCAGCTGGAGCGACAGGGACGGTGGCTACACCTTC. Its translation: CASSWSDRDGGYTF.